A selection of T cell receptor beta chains follows, all from one sample in a study of CD8+ T cells in alopecia areata. Only in-frame clones appear in the TCRdb table, and some are missing; sequencing was by immunoSEQ multiplex PCR. The sample yields roughly 190,000 clones, roughly 60% seen once. The sequencing used CD4+ T cells sorted from blood, collected at approximately week 49, from a patient treated with tofacitinib. These receptor sequences come from a human donor with alopecia areata. Each CDR3 is given with its conserved first and last residue. D genes are given only for firm matches. For some rows the clone size is stated as once, few or many, or as a class when expanded; others skip it.

cdr3_nt: TGTGCCAGCAGCGTAGGAGTAGGGGATCAGCCCCAGCATTTT
cdr3_aa: CASSVGVGDQPQHF
clone_size: many
v_call: TRBV9
d_call: .
j_call: TRBJ1-5

cdr3_nt: TGCAGCGTAATGTGGGCTAACTATGGCTACACCTTC
cdr3_aa: CSVMWANYGYTF
clone_size: few
v_call: TRBV29-1
d_call: .
j_call: TRBJ1-2

cdr3_nt: TGCAGCGTTGTCTACAGGACAACATCCTACGAGCAGTACTTC
cdr3_aa: CSVVYRTTSYEQYF
clone_size: few
v_call: TRBV29-1
d_call: .
j_call: TRBJ2-7

cdr3_nt: TGTGCCACCAGCGGTCAGGGACAGGGGGCCTACGAGCAGTACTTC
cdr3_aa: CATSGQGQGAYEQYF
clone_size: .
v_call: TRBV15
d_call: TRBD1
j_call: TRBJ2-7

cdr3_nt: TGTGCCAGTAGTATCGGGTCCTCCTACGAGCAGTACTTC
cdr3_aa: CASSIGSSYEQYF
clone_size: once
v_call: TRBV19
d_call: .
j_call: TRBJ2-7

cdr3_nt: TGTGCCAGCAGCTTTCAAACAGGGAGGTGGACTGAAGCTTTCTTT
cdr3_aa: CASSFQTGRWTEAFF
clone_size: .
v_call: TRBV14
d_call: .
j_call: TRBJ1-1

cdr3_nt: TGTGCCAGCAGTGGACTAGCGGACACCGGGGAGCTGTTTTTT
cdr3_aa: CASSGLADTGELFF
clone_size: .
v_call: TRBV6-5
d_call: TRBD2
j_call: TRBJ2-2

cdr3_nt: TGCGCCAGCAGCCAAGAACGGTCGGTGAACACTGAAGCTTTCTTT
cdr3_aa: CASSQERSVNTEAFF
clone_size: .
v_call: TRBV4-1
d_call: .
j_call: TRBJ1-1

cdr3_nt: TGTGCCAGTAGTACCCGGGGGGGAGAAGCTTTCTTT
cdr3_aa: CASSTRGGEAFF
clone_size: few
v_call: TRBV19
d_call: .
j_call: TRBJ1-1

cdr3_nt: TGTGCCTGGAGTGTAGGGGTCACCTACGAGCAGTACTTC
cdr3_aa: CAWSVGVTYEQYF
clone_size: .
v_call: TRBV30
d_call: .
j_call: TRBJ2-7

cdr3_nt: TGTGCCTGGAGCCGGACTAGCGGGGGGGCGGGGCAAGAGACCCAGTACTTC
cdr3_aa: CAWSRTSGGAGQETQYF
clone_size: .
v_call: TRBV30
d_call: TRBD2
j_call: TRBJ2-5

cdr3_nt: TGTGCCTGGAGTATAAGCCTTTCTGGAAACACCATATATTTT
cdr3_aa: CAWSISLSGNTIYF
clone_size: .
v_call: TRBV30
d_call: .
j_call: TRBJ1-3

cdr3_nt: TGTGCCCGGGGACAGGGAATAATGGGCACTGAAGCTTTCTTT
cdr3_aa: CARGQGIMGTEAFF
clone_size: .
v_call: TRBV30
d_call: TRBD1
j_call: TRBJ1-1

cdr3_nt: TGTGCCAGCAGAACGGGAATCGGCACCGGGGAGCTGTTTTTT
cdr3_aa: CASRTGIGTGELFF
clone_size: once
v_call: TRBV2
d_call: .
j_call: TRBJ2-2

cdr3_nt: TGTGCCTGGAGTCTTTTCGGGGGCACTGAAGCTTTCTTT
cdr3_aa: CAWSLFGGTEAFF
clone_size: few
v_call: TRBV30
d_call: .
j_call: TRBJ1-1

cdr3_nt: TGTGCCAGCAGCGCCACCGATGGCGAGCAGTTCTTC
cdr3_aa: CASSATDGEQFF
clone_size: .
v_call: TRBV2
d_call: .
j_call: TRBJ2-1

cdr3_nt: TGCGCCAGCAGCCAACTCCCGGACAGTCCATTCTATGGCTACACCTTC
cdr3_aa: CASSQLPDSPFYGYTF
clone_size: .
v_call: TRBV5-1
d_call: .
j_call: TRBJ1-2